The 18 T cell receptor beta chains listed next were all sequenced from one sample in a study of CD8+ T cells in alopecia areata. The sequencing template was cDNA reverse transcribed from extracted RNA. Assay: immunoSEQ multiplex PCR; the TCRdb copy retains only in-frame clones and omits some. Here the sample spans hundreds of thousands of clones, roughly 69% being singletons. Sample: CD4+ T cells sorted from blood, taken at week 0. These receptors originate from a human donor with alopecia areata.

This clone was seen more than once but under ten times. The V gene is TRBV7-2, the J gene TRBJ2-7; 10 nucleotides line up with TRBD1. The CDR3 length is 14 residues. Germline V gives CDR1 SGHTA, CDR2 FQGNSA. V gave up 3 bases and J gave up 3 bases; unmatched junction bases: 2. CDR3 loop: CASSFRDRGYEQYF. The CDR3 region has the DNA TGTGCCAGCAGCTTTAGGGACAGGGGCTACGAGCAGTACTTC. Full variable domain (rest looked up from reference TRBV7-2 and TRBJ2-7): GAGVSQSPSNKVTEKGKDVELRCDPISGHTALYWYRQSLGQGLEFLIYFQGNSAPDKSGLPSDRFSAERTGGSVSTLTIQRTQQEDSAVYLCASSFRDRGYEQYFGPGTRLTVT.

The chain recombines TRBV14 with TRBJ2-3; D possibly corresponds to TRBD2 (5 bases). Germline V gene lookup returns CDR1 SGHDN and CDR2 FVKESK. V was clipped by 8 bases and J by 2 bases, with 14 bases between them. The CDR3 loop spans 14 amino acids. The CDR3 reads CASQLADFTDTQYF. Here the CDR3 DNA reads TGTGCCAGCCAACTCGCGGACTTCACAGATACGCAGTATTTT. The full variable domain, with the rest looked up from reference TRBV14 and TRBJ2-3, is EAGVTQFPSHSVIEKGQTVTLRCDPISGHDNLYWYRRVMGKEIKFLLHFVKESKQDESGMPNNRFLAERTGGTYSTLKVQPAELEDSGVYFCASQLADFTDTQYFGPGTRLTVL.

The chain combines TRBV25-1 with TRBJ1-6; 8 bases align to TRBD1. J gave up 10 bases and V 5 bases, and 7 bases lay outside the gene matches. This CDR3 contains 14 residues. Germline V CDR1 and CDR2: MGHDK, SYGVNS. The CDR3 region is CASSLGDRISPLHF. In nucleotides, the CDR3 is TGTGCCAGCAGTCTCGGGGACAGGATCTCACCCCTCCACTTT.

The V gene is TRBV5-1, the J gene TRBJ1-6; D is possibly TRBD1 (5 bases). CDR3 size: 15 residues. Germline V CDR1 and CDR2: SGHRS, YFSETQ. V was shortened by 4 bases and J by 4 bases, with 12 bases between the two germline ends. The CDR3 reads CASSPAGDYNSPLHF. The CDR3 DNA sequence: TGCGCCAGCAGCCCCGCGGGGGATTATAATTCACCCCTCCACTTT.

The V gene is TRBV30, the J gene TRBJ1-1, with D possibly TRBD1 on 6 matching bases. V was cut by 6 bases and J by 9 bases, with 14 bases left in between. The CDR3 loop spans 11 amino acids. CDR1 and CDR2 (germline): GTSNPN, SVGIG (reference sequence). The CDR3 sequence: CACRRQVQAFF. CDR3 DNA: TGTGCCTGCCGTAGACAGGTACAAGCTTTCTTT.

In DNA form, the CDR3 reads TGTGCCAGCACCGACAGCCTGAATTCACCCCTCCACTTT. It specifies CASTDSLNSPLHF. The genes are TRBV6-5 and TRBJ1-6; tentatively, D is TRBD1 (5 bases). CDR3 length equals 13 residues. Germline CDR1 is MNHEY and CDR2 is SVGAGI. Trimming left V 7 bases short and J 7 bases short, with 11 bases between.

In its sample, this clone was seen once. This rearrangement joins TRBV2 to TRBJ2-7; D is unclear. The CDR3 is made up of 12 amino acids. Per the germline V gene, CDR1 is SNHLY and CDR2 is FYNNEI. V lost 4 bases to trimming and J lost 3 bases, with 7 bases between them. The CDR3 nucleotides read TGTGCCAGCAGTGTACAGAGCTACGAGCAGTACTTC. Encoded protein: CASSVQSYEQYF.

This clone was observed a few times. The chain carries TRBV6-5 and TRBJ2-7, with TRBD1 as a possible D gene (5 bases). Trimming cost V 0 bases and J 3 bases, with 9 bases left between them. CDR1 is MNHEY and CDR2 is SVGAGI in the germline V gene. This CDR3 comprises 14 residues. The CDR3 DNA sequence: TGTGCCAGCAGTTACTCTCGGACAAACTACGAGCAGTACTTC. Encoded protein: CASSYSRTNYEQYF.

The chain links TRBV5-1 to TRBJ2-6; D remains unclear. Germline loops: CDR1 SGHRS, CDR2 YFSETQ. With 4 bases removed from V and 4 bases from J, the gap between germline ends came to 12 bases. This CDR3 has 15 residues. The CDR3 DNA follows: TGCGCCAGCAGCCCGGACCGTTCCGGGGCCAACGTCCTGACTTTC. Translated, it gives CASSPDRSGANVLTF.

V gene TRBV30 combines with J gene TRBJ2-6; 8 nucleotides align to TRBD1. This CDR3 region has 16 residues. Germline loops: CDR1 GTSNPN, CDR2 SVGIG (reference sequence). The V segment lost 2 bases and the J segment 3 bases; nucleotides outside the gene matches: 6. The CDR3 nucleotides read TGTGCCTGGAGTCCATTAGGACAGGGTGGGGCCAACGTCCTGACTTTC. It yields the protein CAWSPLGQGGANVLTF.

The chain uses TRBV6-5 and TRBJ2-5, with D tentatively TRBD2 (6 bases). Trimming cost V 3 bases and J 2 bases, with 10 bases left between them. The CDR3 runs 14 residues. The germline CDR1 and CDR2 sequences are MNHEY and SVGAGI. The CDR3 sequence: CASSYGTLQETQYF. The DNA for the CDR3 is TGTGCCAGCAGTTATGGGACTCTACAAGAGACCCAGTACTTC.

This sequence joins TRBV5-4 and TRBJ1-2; TRBD1 is a possible D gene (6 bases). CDR3 length: 16 amino acids. V was trimmed by 3 bases and J by 5 bases, leaving 20 bases between them. Germline CDR1 SGHNT, CDR2 YYREEE (reference sequence). The CDR3 protein is CASSWWLGQGRYGYTF. DNA of the CDR3: TGTGCCAGCAGCTGGTGGCTCGGTCAGGGGAGGTATGGCTACACCTTC.

The V gene is TRBV7-3, the J gene TRBJ2-2; 7 bases match TRBD1. The CDR3 totals 14 residues. Germline V CDR1 and CDR2: SGHTA, FQGTGA. Germline trimming cut 5 bases from V and 7 bases from J; bases unmatched to any gene: 7. The CDR3 nucleotides read TGTGCCAGCAGCCGCGACAGGGCTAGCGGGGAGCTGTTTTTT. Protein: CASSRDRASGELFF.

The rearrangement joins TRBV7-8 to TRBJ1-1; D is unclear. Trimming pared 1 base from V and 0 bases from J, leaving 3 bases between. CDR1 is SGHVS and CDR2 is FQNEAQ in the germline V gene. The CDR3 length is 13 residues. The CDR3 loop is CASSLEMNTEAFF. CDR3 DNA sequence: TGTGCCAGCAGCTTAGAGATGAACACTGAAGCTTTCTTT.

In DNA form, the CDR3 reads TGTGCCAGCACCAAGGGGGGGAACAATCAGCCCCAGCATTTT. This gives the protein CASTKGGNNQPQHF. The chain carries TRBV6-6 and TRBJ1-5; tentatively, D is TRBD1 (6 bases). The V end was cut by 7 bases, the J end by 3 bases, with 13 bases between. This CDR3 region has 14 residues. Germline V gives CDR1 MNHNY, CDR2 SVGAGI (reference sequence).

The gene calls are TRBV5-1 and TRBJ1-1, with 7 bases lining up with TRBD1. CDR1 SGHRS and CDR2 YFSETQ come from the germline V gene. The V and J ends lost 1 base and 4 bases, in that order; junction bases with no gene match: 1. This CDR3 spans 13 amino acids. CDR3: CASSLSGGTEAFF. CDR3 coding DNA: TGCGCCAGCAGCTTGTCAGGGGGCACTGAAGCTTTCTTT.

This clone was counted a single time. Here the CDR3 reads CSVGTGGTDTQYF. The CDR3 DNA reads as TGCAGCGTTGGGACAGGGGGCACAGATACGCAGTATTTT. The V and J genes are TRBV29-1 and TRBJ2-3, with 9 bases matching TRBD1. There are 13 residues in the CDR3. Losses at the gene ends were 4 bases for V and 1 base for J; bases not matched to a gene: 0. Germline CDR1 is SQVTM and CDR2 is ANQGSEA.

The chain joins TRBV7-2 to TRBJ1-1; no definite D call. The CDR3 sequence is 13 residues long. The ends were cut back, 1 base at V and 9 bases at J, with 12 bases in the middle. Germline CDR1 and CDR2: SGHTA and FQGNSA. CDR3 bases: TGTGCCAGCAGCTTAGACCCGACAACACAAGCTTTCTTT. This encodes CASSLDPTTQAFF.